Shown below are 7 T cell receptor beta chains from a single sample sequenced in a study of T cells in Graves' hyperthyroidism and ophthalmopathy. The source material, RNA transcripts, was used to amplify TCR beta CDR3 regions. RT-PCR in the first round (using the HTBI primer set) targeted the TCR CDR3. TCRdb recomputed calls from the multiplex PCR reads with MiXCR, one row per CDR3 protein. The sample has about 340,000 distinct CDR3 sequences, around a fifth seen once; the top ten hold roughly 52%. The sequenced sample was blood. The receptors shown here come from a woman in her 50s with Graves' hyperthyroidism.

CDR3 coding DNA: TGTGCCAGCAGTCTGCGGGCCGCGGGCTACACCTTC. Translating it yields CASSLRAAGYTF. The chain uses TRBV5-6 and TRBJ1-2; D is ambiguous. CDR3 size: 12 residues. Deletions cut 5 bases from V and 8 bases from J, with 13 bases between. Germline loops: CDR1 SGHDT, CDR2 YYEEEE.

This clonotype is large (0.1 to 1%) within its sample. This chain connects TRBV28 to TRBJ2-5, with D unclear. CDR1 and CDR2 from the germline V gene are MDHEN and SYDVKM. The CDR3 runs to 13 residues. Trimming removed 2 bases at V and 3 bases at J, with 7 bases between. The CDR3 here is CASSLRFEETQYF. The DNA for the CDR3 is TGTGCCAGCAGTTTAAGGTTCGAAGAGACCCAGTACTTC.

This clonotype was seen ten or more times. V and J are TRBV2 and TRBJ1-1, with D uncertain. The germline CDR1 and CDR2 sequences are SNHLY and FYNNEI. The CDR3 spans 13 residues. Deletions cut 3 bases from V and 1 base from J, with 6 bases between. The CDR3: CASSDRPNTEAFF. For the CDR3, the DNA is TGTGCCAGCAGTGACAGGCCGAACACTGAAGCTTTCTTT.

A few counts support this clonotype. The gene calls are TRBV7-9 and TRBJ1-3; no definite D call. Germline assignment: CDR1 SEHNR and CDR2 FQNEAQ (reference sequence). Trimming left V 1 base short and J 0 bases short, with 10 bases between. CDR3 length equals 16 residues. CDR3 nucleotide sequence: TGTGCCAGCAGCTTAGGTTCCAGCTTCTCTGGAAACACCATATATTTT. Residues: CASSLGSSFSGNTIYF.

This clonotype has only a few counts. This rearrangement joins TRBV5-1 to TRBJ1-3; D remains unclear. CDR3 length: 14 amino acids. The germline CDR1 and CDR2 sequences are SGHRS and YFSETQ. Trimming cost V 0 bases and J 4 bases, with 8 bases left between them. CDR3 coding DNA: TGCGCCAGCAGCTTGGAAGCGGCCGGAAACACCATATATTTT. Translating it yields CASSLEAAGNTIYF.

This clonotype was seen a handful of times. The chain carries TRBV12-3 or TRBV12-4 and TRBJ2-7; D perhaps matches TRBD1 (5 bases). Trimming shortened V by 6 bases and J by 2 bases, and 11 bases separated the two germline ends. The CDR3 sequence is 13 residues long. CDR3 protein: CASRGQGTYEQYF. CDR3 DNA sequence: TGTGCCAGCAGAGGGCAGGGCACCTACGAGCAGTACTTC.

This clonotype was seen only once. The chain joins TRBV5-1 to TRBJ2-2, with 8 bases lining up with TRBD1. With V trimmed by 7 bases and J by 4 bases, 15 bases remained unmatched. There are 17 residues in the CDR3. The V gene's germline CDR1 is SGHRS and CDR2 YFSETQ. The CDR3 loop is CASGPQGARGSTGELFF. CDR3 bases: TGCGCCAGCGGTCCCCAGGGGGCTCGGGGAAGCACCGGGGAGCTGTTTTTT.